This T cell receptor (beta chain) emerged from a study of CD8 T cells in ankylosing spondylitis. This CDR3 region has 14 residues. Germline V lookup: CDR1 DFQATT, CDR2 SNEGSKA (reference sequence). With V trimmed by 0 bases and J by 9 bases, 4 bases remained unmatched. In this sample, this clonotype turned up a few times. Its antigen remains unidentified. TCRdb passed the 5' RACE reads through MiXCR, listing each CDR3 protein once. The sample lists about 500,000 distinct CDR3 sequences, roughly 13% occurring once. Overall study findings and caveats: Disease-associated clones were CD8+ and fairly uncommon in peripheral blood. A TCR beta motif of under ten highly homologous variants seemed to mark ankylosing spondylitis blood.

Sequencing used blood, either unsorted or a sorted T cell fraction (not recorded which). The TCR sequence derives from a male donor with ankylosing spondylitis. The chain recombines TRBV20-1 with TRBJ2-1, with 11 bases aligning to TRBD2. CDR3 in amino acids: CSARDSGRAGEQFF. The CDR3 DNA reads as TGCAGTGCTAGAGATAGCGGGAGGGCCGGTGAGCAGTTCTTC.